This TCR beta chain is from a study of beta chain features in type 1 diabetes (dated by TCRdb to 2017 to 2018). Describing the broader study: No differences in mean age, gender distribution, total cell number or subset yield were found between patients and healthy donors. A total of 100 million to 110 million sorted cells were examined across all samples, and a strong correlation was observed between cell number per subset and RNA yield. In the study, recently diagnosed type 1 diabetes patients and matched healthy donors were compared on the TCRB repertoires of their sorted circulating CD4+ T cell subsets. Regulatory and stem cell-like memory subsets were isolated from only 8 patients and about 8 healthy donors, whereas naive and central memory subsets came from all 30 or so donors. What the work shows at the level of the full study, not this receptor alone: Because small numbers of individuals were included in the HLA sub-analyses, any influence of HLA type on TCRB rearrangement was left unresolved. A moderate but significant shortening of TCRB CDR3 length was observed in type 1 diabetes patients in all four CD4+ subsets. Because cDNA was sequenced instead of genomic DNA, highly expressing activated cells could be over-represented, though the groups showed no difference in activation or CD3 levels. Naive, central memory and regulatory TCRB repertoires appeared to be more alike among patients than among healthy donors. Patients with type 1 diabetes made fewer insertions and deleted more nucleotides at VDJ recombination sites, implying thymic rearrangement abnormalities. PCR may preferentially amplify shorter templates, but because patient and control samples were amplified and corrected together, any resulting skew would affect both groups equally.

Notes on this clone: The antigen it recognizes is unknown. No qualities accompany the bases; no much larger clone lies one base away.

The entire isolated RNA was reverse transcribed using the High Capacity cDNA Reverse Transcription Kit, and thus expressed TCRB transcripts were sequenced. Deep immunoSEQ sequencing was applied to naive, central memory and regulatory T cell samples, giving an average of around 3.4 million total reads per sample. Sorted cells were lysed in RLT buffer, and RNA was extracted using DNase-treated RNeasy Micro or Mini kits according to cell number. To prevent cross-contamination, each cell subset was processed individually, whereas patient and healthy donor samples were processed jointly. TCRB sequences were amplified from cDNA with the immunoSEQ multiplex PCR, producing 87-bp fragments spanning the CDR3 region. Sequencing of the amplicons was done on the Illumina HiSeq platform. The authors' analysis ran thus. Synthetic template baselines were used to correct PCR bias computationally, reads within Hamming distance 2 were collapsed, and singletons that could not be merged were discarded. Reads were aligned against IMGT to assign V, D and J genes, CDR3 length and insertions or deletions at six rearrangement sites. Within each subset, clonotype counts were normalized to the number of sorted cells before true diversity and Gini coefficients were calculated with the tcR R package. The overlap coefficient, calculated on TCRB nucleotide sequences, was used to quantify repertoire sharing. Out-of-frame TCRB sequences from naive cells were analyzed to stand in for the pre-selection repertoire. As stored in TCRdb, this immuneACCESS dataset retains in-frame rearrangements with V and J assigned. A fraction of the clones does not appear; measured against another copy, unresolved V genes explain less than half of the discrepancy, and the remainder lacks a known reason. V and J calls and clone size are copied from that table; D and trimming were computed from the DNA. The sample table holds 640,000 or so clones, of which around an eighth were seen once. 0.02% to 0.025% of the sample lies in the top ten.

Each donor gave one peripheral blood draw, averaging approximately 0.12 L, which was collected into heparinised tubes. Naive, central memory, regulatory and stem cell-like memory CD4+ T cells were sorted on a BD FACSAria II using a panel including CD45RO, CCR7, CD25, CD127, CD95 and CD27. Purity was above 95% for every sorted population. PBMCs were isolated immediately by Lymphoprep density gradient centrifugation and stained directly without culture. To minimize batch effects, samples were stained and sorted in pairs, one healthy donor with one patient per experiment. The CDR3 sequence holds 13 residues, the cysteine and phenylalanine included. Only CDR3 DNA is held: 39 bases, read in frame from base 1. Trimming costs V 8 bases and J 0 bases, and their ends lie 10 bases apart. CDR1 SNHLY and CDR2 FYNNEI are derived from the germline V gene.

This TCR came from a man aged 18 to 35 with type 1 diabetes. The rearranged chain carries TRBV2 and TRBJ1-2, with no confidently assigned D gene. Material for sequencing was naive CD4+ T cells from blood. Read against the paper, the sample's cell subset or site label means: true naive CD4+ T cells. The nucleotide sequence is TGTGCCAGCCTCCCGGGAGCTAACTATGGCTACACCTTC. The translation is CASLPGANYGYTF.